Presented here are 10 T cell receptor beta chains from one specimen sequenced in a study of blood T cells in healthy people across ages. A second PCR of about 7 to 12 cycles used a sample-barcoded 5' primer and a J-beta primer mix. TCRdb ran MiXCR on the 5' RACE reads and lists one entry per CDR3 protein. The top ten hold 0.75% of the sample, which has around 990,000 distinct CDR3 sequences, roughly a quarter seen once. These data were also reused for a study on T cells of mothers and their children.

Sequencing was performed on blood. The receptors here all came from a girl under 10 years old in good health.

The chain joins TRBV28 to TRBJ1-2, with D possibly being TRBD1 (5 bases). This CDR3 is 13 amino acids long. Germline V gives CDR1 MDHEN, CDR2 SYDVKM. Trimming stripped 7 bases from V and 3 bases from J, with 12 bases between. The chain's CDR3 is CASIPAGDYGYTF. The CDR3 bases are TGTGCCAGCATCCCGGCGGGGGACTATGGCTACACCTTC.

The chain has TRBV28 and TRBJ2-5, with 14 nucleotides matching TRBD2. The J call could be wrong; TRBJ2-1 is a better fit for the DNA end. The CDR3 runs to 16 residues. CDR1 MDHEN and CDR2 SYDVKM come from the germline V gene. The CDR3 region has the DNA TGTGCCAGCAGTGGCGAGCGACTAGCGGGAGGGTCTGAGCAGTTCTTC. As protein: CASSGERLAGGSEQFF.

This clonotype has more than one count but fewer than ten. This chain joins TRBV9 and TRBJ2-5, with a weak D call TRBD1 (7 bases). CDR1 SGDLS and CDR2 YYNGEE come from the germline V gene. Between the trimmed V and J ends, which lost 8 bases and 0 bases, there was a span of 17 bases. The length of the CDR3 is 15 residues. The CDR3 DNA sequence: TGTGCCAGTAGGGTCAGGGGGAGGTACCAAGAGACCCAGTACTTC. This translates into CASRVRGRYQETQYF. The full variable domain, completed using reference TRBV9 and TRBJ2-5, is DSGVTQTPKHLITATGQRVTLRCSPRSGDLSVYWYQQSLDQGLQFLIQYYNGEERAKGNILERFSAQQFPDLHSELNLSSLELGDSALYFCASRVRGRYQETQYFGPGTRLLVL.

A remark on this clonotype: The junction differs from germline at one of its ends, possibly a read error. This sequence joins TRBV2 and TRBJ2-1, with 12 nucleotides matching TRBD2. The CDR3 is 16 residues long. Germline CDR1 reads SNHLY; CDR2 reads FYNNEI. The CDR3 protein is CASSETSGGSDNEQFF. CDR3 sequence (DNA): TGTGCCAGCAGTGAGACTAGCGGGGGCTCCGACAATGAGCAGTTCTTC.

This clonotype was seen more than once but under ten times. The CDR3 nucleotides are TGTGCCAGCGGGTCCCCGGCGAACACCGGGGAGCTGTTTTTT. This gives the protein CASGSPANTGELFF. The chain has TRBV27 and TRBJ2-2, with no clear D. The CDR3 totals 14 residues. Germline lookup yields CDR1 MNHEY and CDR2 SMNVEV (reference sequence). The ends were cut back, 8 bases at V and 0 bases at J, with 10 bases in the middle.

The chain combines TRBV29-1 with TRBJ2-5; no clear D. The J call may be faulty, since TRBJ2-1 better matches the DNA end. Germline lookup yields CDR1 SQVTM and CDR2 ANQGSEA. This CDR3 region has 13 residues. CDR3 region: CSVQPDAPNEQFF. CDR3 sequence (DNA): TGCAGCGTGCAGCCGGACGCGCCCAATGAGCAGTTCTTC.

This chain uses TRBV15 with TRBJ2-1; tentative D call: TRBD1 (5 bases). V lost 5 bases, J lost 8 bases, and 13 bases lay in between. This CDR3 spans 13 amino acids. Per the germline V gene, CDR1 is LNHNV and CDR2 is YYDKDF (reference sequence). The CDR3 DNA follows: TGTGCCACCAGCCGAACAGGTGGGGATGAGCAGTTCTTC. Translating it yields CATSRTGGDEQFF.

This clonotype appeared a few times. The V call is TRBV12-3 or TRBV12-4, the J call TRBJ1-1; D might be TRBD1 (5 bases). The CDR3 runs 12 residues. Between the trimmed V and J ends, which lost 5 bases and 6 bases, there was a span of 10 bases. DNA of the CDR3: TGTGCCAGCAGTCAAGGGGTTCCTGAAGCTTTCTTT. Its translation: CASSQGVPEAFF.

This chain connects TRBV6-2 or TRBV6-3 to TRBJ1-2; the match to TRBD1 covers 7 bases. The germline gives CDR1 MNHEY, CDR2 SVGEGT. V dropped 7 bases and J dropped 6; count of bases not matched to a gene: 14. This CDR3 contains 15 residues. The CDR3 bases are TGTGCCAGCACTTTCAGGGACAGCGTGGGTCATGGCTACACCTTC. It yields the protein CASTFRDSVGHGYTF.

The chain combines TRBV7-2 with TRBJ2-5; 10 nucleotides agree with TRBD2. This CDR3 has 14 amino acids. CDR1 is SGHTA and CDR2 is FQGNSA in the germline V gene. V shed 4 bases and J 4 bases; nucleotides not matched to a gene: 3. The CDR3: CASSSLAGVETQYF. The DNA of the CDR3 is TGTGCCAGCAGCTCTCTAGCGGGGGTAGAGACCCAGTACTTC.